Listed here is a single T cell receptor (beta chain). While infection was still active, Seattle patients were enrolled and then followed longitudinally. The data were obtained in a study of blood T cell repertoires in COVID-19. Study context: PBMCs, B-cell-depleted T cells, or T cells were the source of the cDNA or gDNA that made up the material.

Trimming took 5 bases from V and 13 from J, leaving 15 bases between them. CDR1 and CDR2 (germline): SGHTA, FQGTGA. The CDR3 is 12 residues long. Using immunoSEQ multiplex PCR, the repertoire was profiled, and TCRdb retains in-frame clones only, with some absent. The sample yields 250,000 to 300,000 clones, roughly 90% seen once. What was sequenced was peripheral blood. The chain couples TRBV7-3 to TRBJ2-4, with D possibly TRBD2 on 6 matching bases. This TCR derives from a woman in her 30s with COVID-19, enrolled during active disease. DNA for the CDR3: TGTGCCAGCAGCAATCCCCCGGGGGAACAGTACTTC. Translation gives CASSNPPGEQYF.